The sample holds a few counts of the clone carrying this T cell receptor (beta chain). No antigen is known for it. With molecular barcodes, quantitative 5'-RACE was used to make the TCR beta libraries. TCRdb re-called the 5' RACE reads with MiXCR, one entry per CDR3 protein. The sample records 250,000 to 350,000 distinct CDR3 sequences, around 19% being singletons. This entry comes from a study of CD8 T cells in ankylosing spondylitis. CDR1 SGHVS and CDR2 FNYEAQ come from the germline V gene. This CDR3 comprises 15 residues. With 2 bases removed from V and 0 bases from J, the gap between germline ends came to 8 bases. Broader study findings: A motif of roughly eight highly homologous TCR beta variants was seen as apparently characteristic of ankylosing spondylitis blood. Matched synovial fluid from ankylosing spondylitis patients was reported to be enriched for disease-linked clones. Disease-linked clones bore a CD8+ phenotype and were relatively rare in peripheral blood.

This TCR was recovered from a male donor with ankylosing spondylitis or in good health (not recorded which). The source material was blood, either unsorted or a sorted T cell fraction (not recorded which). This chain links TRBV7-6 with TRBJ1-3; tentatively, D is TRBD1 (6 bases). CDR3 sequence: CASSLSQGSGNTIYF. CDR3 bases: TGTGCCAGCAGCTTATCACAGGGCTCTGGAAACACCATATATTTT.